The clone carrying this TCR beta chain showed up many times. The source of the sample is a study of T cell repertoires in cytomegalovirus infection. CDR1 is MNHNY and CDR2 is SVGAGI in the germline V gene (reference sequence). This CDR3 has 16 amino acids. Unmatched junction bases numbered 15, after V lost 5 bases and J lost 6 bases. Using its own MiXCR run on the reads, TCRdb lists one record per CDR3 protein. The sample has over 300,000 distinct CDR3 sequences; 8% to 10% are singletons. The sequenced sample consisted of PBMCs. The receptor was derived from a human donor in good health (CMV status not recorded). Some clones in this sample may be carry-over from other donors' samples. This chain joins TRBV6-6 and TRBJ2-7; TRBD2 matches 8 bases. This chain's CDR3 is CASSPSSTGGVREQYF. CDR3 bases: TGTGCCAGCAGTCCCTCCAGTACGGGAGGGGTTCGCGAGCAGTACTTC.